A single sample is the source of the 14 T cell receptor beta chains below, sequenced in a study of T-cell reconstitution after alpha-beta-depleted transplantation in children. Preparation of the TCRbeta library was carried out with unique molecular identifiers. TCRdb redid the calling of the PCR reads with MiXCR, one entry per CDR3 protein. The profile shows around 400,000 distinct CDR3 sequences, 9.5% to 13% of them singletons. Sequences were derived from PBMCs from the stem cell graft donor, sampled from the stem cell graft. Source of these receptors: a human donor who donated a stem cell graft to a child with acute myeloid leukemia.

This clonotype was seen a single time. The rearrangement uses TRBV14 and TRBJ2-3; TRBD2 matches 10 bases. The junction had 14 bases not matched to a gene; V was cut back by 0 bases and J by 5 bases. The CDR3 covers 19 residues. The germline CDR1 and CDR2 sequences are SGHDN and FVKESK. The CDR3 sequence: CASSQDSVERGGEGDTQYF. DNA for the CDR3: TGTGCCAGCAGCCAAGATTCGGTTGAGCGGGGGGGGGAGGGAGATACGCAGTATTTT.

The table lists this clonotype with a few counts. The chain combines TRBV6-2 or TRBV6-3 with TRBJ2-5, with 8 bases that match TRBD2. The CDR3 runs 17 residues. Per the germline V gene, CDR1 is MNHEY and CDR2 is SVGEGT. Germline trimming cut 3 bases from V and 0 bases from J; bases unmatched to any gene: 9. The CDR3 is CASSYGPGLGHQETQYF. CDR3 DNA sequence: TGTGCCAGCAGTTATGGCCCGGGACTAGGACACCAAGAGACCCAGTACTTC.

This clonotype came up a few times. The chain uses TRBV5-1 and TRBJ2-2; D is possibly TRBD1 (6 bases). Trimming took off 1 base at V and 4 bases at J, with 8 bases between the two ends. From germline, CDR1 is SGHRS and CDR2 YFSETQ. The CDR3 loop spans 14 amino acids. The CDR3 loop is CASSLMGATGELFF. The CDR3 coding sequence is TGCGCCAGCAGCTTGATGGGGGCCACCGGGGAGCTGTTTTTT.

The chain uses TRBV29-1 and TRBJ2-7; D perhaps matches TRBD1 (5 bases). Germline V gene data show CDR1 as SQVTM and CDR2 as ANQGSEA. Trimming left V 7 bases short and J 0 bases short, with 16 bases between. The CDR3 consists of 14 residues. CDR3 nucleotide sequence: TGCAGCGCCTCGGCAGGGAATCCCTCCTACGAGCAGTACTTC. Amino acid sequence: CSASAGNPSYEQYF.

This clonotype turned up a few times. V usage is TRBV27 and J usage is TRBJ1-1; 8 positions agree with TRBD1. V was pared by 6 bases and J by 4 bases, with 10 bases of the junction left unmatched. Germline CDR1 MNHEY, CDR2 SMNVEV (reference sequence). The CDR3 runs 15 residues. The CDR3 sequence is CASSLSPDRVTEAFF. DNA for the CDR3: TGTGCCAGCAGCCTTTCGCCGGACAGGGTCACTGAAGCTTTCTTT.

This clonotype was counted only a few times. The chain recombines TRBV7-2 with TRBJ2-7, with a possible D match to TRBD2 (5 bases). The CDR3 extends over 14 amino acids. Germline CDR1 and CDR2: SGHTA and FQGNSA. Between the trimmed V and J ends, which lost 4 bases and 1 base, there was a span of 11 bases. DNA for the CDR3: TGTGCCAGCAGCTCCTCCCGGACTTCCTACGAGCAGTACTTC. It is translated as CASSSSRTSYEQYF.

This clonotype was seen ten or more times. The chain links TRBV12-3 or TRBV12-4 to TRBJ2-7, with unresolved D. The CDR3 runs 14 residues. V was clipped by 6 bases and J by 0 bases, with 12 bases between them. The chain's CDR3 is CASSATWGSYEQYF. The CDR3 nucleotides read TGTGCCAGCAGCGCAACGTGGGGCTCCTACGAGCAGTACTTC.

V and J are TRBV9 and TRBJ2-7, with 7 bases fitting TRBD1. V was clipped by 4 bases and J by 3 bases; unmatched bases: 10. Looked up from germline, CDR1 is SGDLS and CDR2 is YYNGEE. The CDR3 runs 15 residues. CDR3 region: CASSPHFGQDYEQYF. For the CDR3, the DNA is TGTGCCAGCAGCCCCCATTTCGGACAGGACTACGAGCAGTACTTC.

V gene TRBV20-1 combines with J gene TRBJ2-5; D ambiguous. The CDR3 contains 15 residues. Germline CDR1 and CDR2: DFQATT and SNEGSKA (reference sequence). V was shortened by 5 bases and J by 2 bases, with 18 bases between the two germline ends. DNA for the CDR3: TGCAGTGCTGACCAGGCTTCCGGGCCTCAAGAGACCCAGTACTTC. This codes for CSADQASGPQETQYF.

The genes are TRBV10-3 and TRBJ2-2; 8 bases align to TRBD1. Germline V gene data show CDR1 as ENHRY and CDR2 as SYGVKD. V dropped 5 bases and J dropped 12; count of bases not matched to a gene: 8. The CDR3 is 13 amino acids. The CDR3 loop is CAISYDRGVKLFF. CDR3 DNA sequence: TGTGCCATCAGTTATGACAGGGGAGTGAAGCTGTTTTTT.

Concerning this clonotype itself: At one end the junction does not follow the germline gene, possibly because of a read error. The rearrangement links TRBV20-1 to TRBJ2-1; D is uncertain. Germline V gives CDR1 DFQATT, CDR2 SNEGSKA (reference sequence). The CDR3 contains 15 residues. The CDR3 DNA is TGCTGTGCTAGAGGCATCGGCGCGCCGACGGGTGAGCAGTTCTTC. Amino acid sequence: CCARGIGAPTGEQFF.

This clonotype has a handful of counts. The chain couples TRBV29-1 to TRBJ1-5; 8 bases match TRBD1. Trimming removed 4 bases from V and 4 bases from J; junction bases left unmatched: 9. The CDR3 spans 15 residues. CDR1 and CDR2 (germline): SQVTM, ANQGSEA. CDR3 DNA sequence: TGCAGCGTTGCCGACGGGACAGGACATAATCAGCCCCAGCATTTT. This translates into CSVADGTGHNQPQHF.

This clonotype turned up a few times. The V and J genes are TRBV20-1 and TRBJ2-1; 10 bases are a match to TRBD2. Germline V gives CDR1 DFQATT, CDR2 SNEGSKA (reference sequence). The CDR3 totals 14 residues. V dropped 6 bases and J dropped 2; count of bases not matched to a gene: 4. CDR3 in DNA: TGCAGTGCCAAAAGCGGGGGGGCCTACAATGAGCAGTTCTTC. Protein: CSAKSGGAYNEQFF.

This clonotype was counted ten times or more. V is TRBV6-5 and J is TRBJ1-1; 7 nucleotides align to TRBD1. After removal of 4 bases from V and 1 base from J, the junction contained 3 bases not matched to a gene. The CDR3 has 14 amino acids. Germline V gene data show CDR1 as MNHEY and CDR2 as SVGAGI. The CDR3 reads CASSLDRKNTEAFF. For the CDR3, the DNA is TGTGCCAGCAGTTTGGACAGGAAGAACACTGAAGCTTTCTTT.